The 26 T cell receptor beta chains reported below all come from one sample, sequenced in a study of cytomegalovirus exposure and HLA in healthy donors. PCR primers comprised 60 Vbeta and 13 Jbeta primers. The protocol was immunoSEQ multiplex PCR, while the TCRdb copy is restricted to in-frame clones and leaves out a portion. The table records 130,000 to 150,000 clones, around 78% of them present only once. Sequencing was performed on PBMCs. These receptor sequences come from a man aged 35 to 55 in good health and CMV-seropositive.

This clone has only a few counts. V gene TRBV4-1 combines with J gene TRBJ1-1, with TRBD1 identical over 7 bases. V lost 6 bases to trimming and J lost 4 bases; unmatched junction nucleotides: 8. From germline, CDR1 is MGHRA and CDR2 YSYEKL. The CDR3 has 14 residues. DNA of the CDR3: TGCGCCAGCAGTCTCCCGACAGGGCGCACTGAAGCTTTCTTT. This encodes CASSLPTGRTEAFF.

This clone was detected only once. CDR3 loop: CASSQQEGYNEQFF. The CDR3, as DNA: TGTGCCAGCTCACAGCAGGAGGGGTACAATGAGCAGTTCTTC. The J gene is TRBJ2-1, the V gene TRBV18; weak D call: TRBD2 (6 bases). In germline, CDR1 is KGHSH, CDR2 LQKENI. V gave up 4 bases and J gave up 4 bases, with 11 bases separating them. CDR3 length equals 14 residues.

The chain joins TRBV29-1 to TRBJ2-3, with a weak D call TRBD2 (5 bases). Between the trimmed V and J ends, which lost 7 bases and 0 bases, there was a span of 11 bases. This CDR3 comprises 13 residues. Germline assignment: CDR1 SQVTM and CDR2 ANQGSEA. CDR3 DNA sequence: TGCAGCGCCTTTAGCGATAGCACAGATACGCAGTATTTT. As protein: CSAFSDSTDTQYF.

This clone was recorded only once. The chain employs TRBV19 and TRBJ1-1; D may be TRBD1 (5 bases). The germline V gene encodes CDR1 LNHDA and CDR2 SQIVND (reference sequence). Trimming shortened V by 10 bases and J by 0 bases, and 21 bases separated the two germline ends. This CDR3 is 16 amino acids long. The CDR3 protein is CATKRAGGSMNTEAFF. The DNA of the CDR3 is TGTGCCACTAAGCGGGCCGGGGGATCTATGAACACTGAAGCTTTCTTT.

This rearrangement joins TRBV5-5 to TRBJ1-5; no firm D call. V was trimmed by 1 base and J by 7 bases, leaving 6 bases between them. From germline, CDR1 is SGHKS and CDR2 YYEKEE (reference sequence). The CDR3 covers 12 residues. Here the CDR3 DNA reads TGTGCCAGCAGCTTGTACGGGCAGCCCCAGCATTTT. Protein: CASSLYGQPQHF.

This chain links TRBV5-1 with TRBJ2-5; a possible D gene is TRBD2 (5 bases). The CDR3 runs to 14 residues. CDR1 SGHRS and CDR2 YFSETQ come from the germline V gene. V lost 2 bases, J lost 4 bases, and 12 bases lay in between. The CDR3 DNA follows: TGCGCCAGCAGCTTCGGACTCGCCAGAGAGACCCAGTACTTC. Protein product: CASSFGLARETQYF.

This sequence joins TRBV7-8 and TRBJ2-7; D is unclear. The CDR3 spans 14 residues. V gave up 6 bases and J gave up 0 bases, with 12 bases separating them. CDR1 and CDR2 (germline): SGHVS, FQNEAQ. The CDR3 sequence: CASRQTQISYEQYF. DNA for the CDR3: TGTGCCAGCAGGCAAACACAGATCTCCTACGAGCAGTACTTC.

This chain links TRBV6-5 with TRBJ2-6, with TRBD2 as a possible D gene (5 bases). Germline V gives CDR1 MNHEY, CDR2 SVGAGI. The CDR3 has 13 amino acids. V lost 6 bases and J lost 4, with 7 bases in between. The CDR3 reads CASREVGANVLTF. The CDR3 DNA is TGTGCCAGCAGGGAGGTAGGGGCCAACGTCCTGACTTTC.

This chain links TRBV6-5 with TRBJ1-1; maybe TRBD1 (6 bases). Germline lookup yields CDR1 MNHEY and CDR2 SVGAGI. The CDR3 is 15 amino acids. Trimming removed 6 bases at V and 10 bases at J, with 24 bases between. The CDR3 loop reads CASRTTRQVSRGAFF. The CDR3 DNA reads TGTGCCAGCAGAACTACGAGACAGGTCTCGAGGGGAGCTTTCTTT.

The rearrangement links TRBV5-1 to TRBJ1-3; tentatively, D is TRBD1 (5 bases). The V gene's germline CDR1 is SGHRS and CDR2 YFSETQ. The CDR3 length is 15 residues. V lost 7 bases to trimming and J lost 0 bases, with 14 bases between them. DNA for the CDR3: TGCGCCAGCCAACCCGACAGCCACTCTGGAAACACCATATATTTT. Translated, it gives CASQPDSHSGNTIYF.

A single count supports this clone. The chain is built from TRBV7-9 and TRBJ2-3; D possibly corresponds to TRBD1 (6 bases). CDR1 SEHNR and CDR2 FQNEAQ come from the germline V gene (reference sequence). There are 12 residues in the CDR3. Trimming took 6 bases from V and 5 from J, leaving 9 bases between them. In DNA, the CDR3 is TGTGCCAGCAGTTCAGGGGAAGATACGCAGTATTTT. Its translation: CASSSGEDTQYF.

The V call is TRBV25-1, the J call TRBJ2-7, with D unresolved. The CDR3 extends over 13 amino acids. The V gene lost 2 bases and the J gene lost 2 bases, with 7 bases spanning the gap. CDR1 and CDR2 from the germline V gene are MGHDK and SYGVNS. Here the CDR3 DNA reads TGTGCCAGCAGTGAAAGCCCCACCTACGAGCAGTACTTC. Translating gives CASSESPTYEQYF.

The chain uses TRBV4-1 and TRBJ1-3; D perhaps matches TRBD1 (6 bases). The CDR3 totals 19 residues. The V and J ends lost 4 bases and 1 base respectively, with 23 bases between them. CDR1 and CDR2 (germline): MGHRA, YSYEKL. The CDR3 region has the DNA TGCGCCAGCAGCCCAATAAGCTCAACGACAGGCCCATCTGGAAACACCATATATTTT. Amino acid sequence: CASSPISSTTGPSGNTIYF.

J is TRBJ2-4 and V is TRBV10-3, with D possibly TRBD1 on 7 matching bases. The V end was cut by 2 bases, the J end by 9 bases, with 20 bases between. There are 16 residues in the CDR3. The germline gives CDR1 ENHRY, CDR2 SYGVKD. CDR3 sequence reads: CAISEGGRGVSGIQYF. CDR3 coding DNA: TGTGCCATCAGTGAGGGGGGCAGGGGGGTGTCGGGCATTCAGTACTTC.

The chain combines TRBV5-1 with TRBJ1-4; D is undetermined. Germline CDR1 SGHRS, CDR2 YFSETQ. This CDR3 is built from 14 residues. Trimming took 0 bases from V and 4 from J, leaving 7 bases between them. CDR3 sequence reads: CASSLDTVNEKLFF. The DNA for the CDR3 is TGCGCCAGCAGCTTGGATACAGTTAATGAAAAACTGTTTTTT.

The chain has TRBV28 and TRBJ2-3, with D perhaps TRBD2 (5 bases). V was trimmed by 5 bases and J by 3 bases, leaving 15 bases between them. The CDR3 has 15 residues. The germline V gene encodes CDR1 MDHEN and CDR2 SYDVKM. CDR3 sequence (DNA): TGTGCCAGCAGTCAAACGGGATCCCGAACAGATACGCAGTATTTT. It encodes CASSQTGSRTDTQYF. Using reference TRBV28 and TRBJ2-3 for the parts outside the CDR3, the full variable domain is DVKVTQSSRYLVKRTGEKVFLECVQDMDHENMFWYRQDPGLGLRLIYFSYDVKMKEKGDIPEGYSVSREKKERFSLILESASTNQTSMYLCASSQTGSRTDTQYFGPGTRLTVL.

The chain combines TRBV7-2 with TRBJ2-7; TRBD2 aligns across 9 bases. The CDR3 sequence is 15 residues long. With 5 bases clipped from V and 1 base from J, the junction kept 6 bases outside the gene matches. From germline, CDR1 is SGHTA and CDR2 FQGNSA. CDR3 coding DNA: TGTGCCAGCAGCCGAGGGGCGGGAGGGTCCTACGAGCAGTACTTC. The encoded protein is CASSRGAGGSYEQYF.

The chain joins TRBV9 to TRBJ1-4; 7 nucleotides align to TRBD1. The V and J ends lost 3 bases and 6 bases, in that order; junction bases with no gene match: 11. CDR3 length: 16 amino acids. In germline, CDR1 is SGDLS, CDR2 YYNGEE. Here the CDR3 reads CASSATGILIHEKLFF. The CDR3 DNA sequence: TGTGCCAGCAGCGCGACAGGGATCCTTATCCATGAAAAACTGTTTTTT.

This rearrangement joins TRBV23-1 to TRBJ2-7; D remains ambiguous. TRBV23-1 is an open reading frame, and its role is uncertain. V lost 8 bases and J 1 base, leaving 3 bases between the germline ends. CDR3 length: 10 residues. The CDR3 region has the DNA TGCGCCAGCCGGTCCTACGAGCAGTACTTC. Translating it yields CASRSYEQYF.

The rearrangement uses TRBV27 and TRBJ2-7, with unresolved D. CDR3 length: 12 amino acids. Deletions cut 7 bases from V and 0 bases from J, with 7 bases between. Germline V gene data show CDR1 as MNHEY and CDR2 as SMNVEV (reference sequence). CDR3 protein: CASTASSYEQYF. As DNA, the CDR3 is TGTGCCAGCACCGCGAGCTCCTACGAGCAGTACTTC.

CDR3: CASSPPGAWNTEAFF. The CDR3 DNA reads TGTGCCAGTAGTCCCCCAGGGGCCTGGAACACTGAAGCTTTCTTT. The chain is built from TRBV19 and TRBJ1-1, with a weak D call TRBD1 (6 bases). Germline lookup yields CDR1 LNHDA and CDR2 SQIVND (reference sequence). The V gene lost 5 bases and the J gene lost 1 base, with 14 bases spanning the gap. The CDR3 consists of 15 residues.

This chain uses TRBV30 with TRBJ1-6, with no clear D. The CDR3 is 18 residues long. Trimming took 0 bases from V and 0 from J, leaving 15 bases between them. Germline CDR1 is GTSNPN and CDR2 is SVGIG (reference sequence). This chain's CDR3 is CAWSVPSLPSSYNSPLHF. DNA for the CDR3: TGTGCCTGGAGTGTACCCAGCCTACCTAGCTCCTATAATTCACCCCTCCACTTT.

The chain uses TRBV18 and TRBJ2-7; 8 nucleotides align to TRBD1. The germline V gene has CDR1 KGHSH and CDR2 LQKENI. The CDR3 is 15 amino acids. V trimming: 2 bases; J trimming: 4 bases; junction bases outside the gene matches: 7. The CDR3 is CASSPKTGGWYEQYF. The DNA for the CDR3 is TGTGCCAGCTCACCAAAAACAGGGGGATGGTACGAGCAGTACTTC.

The chain is built from TRBV18 and TRBJ2-3, with D perhaps TRBD1 (5 bases). Germline CDR1 and CDR2: KGHSH and LQKENI. The ends were cut back, 1 base at V and 7 bases at J, with 12 bases in the middle. The CDR3 has 14 amino acids. Written as DNA, the CDR3 is TGTGCCAGCTCACCACATCCAGGGTTAAATACGCAGTATTTT. It encodes CASSPHPGLNTQYF.

Only one count was recorded for this clone. CDR3 sequence: CASSSGLANEETQYF. The DNA of the CDR3 is TGTGCCAGCAGTTCAGGACTAGCAAATGAAGAGACCCAGTACTTC. The chain uses TRBV6-6 and TRBJ2-5; 8 bases match TRBD2. Germline V lookup: CDR1 MNHNY, CDR2 SVGAGI (reference sequence). Trimming at V came to 4 bases and at J to 3 bases, leaving 7 bases not matched to a gene. The CDR3 covers 15 residues.

This sequence joins TRBV10-3 and TRBJ1-5; D not certain. The germline gives CDR1 ENHRY, CDR2 SYGVKD. The CDR3 runs 15 residues. V lost 0 bases and J lost 10, with 16 bases in between. The CDR3 loop reads CAISESGWARAPQHF. The CDR3 DNA follows: TGTGCCATCAGTGAGTCGGGCTGGGCGCGCGCTCCCCAGCATTTT.